The entry below describes one TCR beta chain. What it binds is not known. All sequencing subjects had displayed CD8+CD57+ cell expansion on flow cytometry. Patients were treatment-naive when blood was sampled. V was trimmed by 3 bases and J by 5 bases, leaving 13 bases between them. This CDR3 is 14 amino acids long. CDR1 is ENHRY, CDR2 SYGVKD, per germline. Profiles of TCR beta VDJ and CDR3 were generated from a genomic DNA template. MiXCR, applied by TCRdb to the reads, yields one record per CDR3 protein. There are about 190,000 distinct CDR3 sequences in the sample; approximately 48% occur only once, and around 9.7% lies in the top ten. This sample was included in a study of CD8+CD57+ T cells in acquired aplastic anemia. Study-wide context: Isolated CD4+ and CD8+ cells, once sorted, yielded DNA averaging around 3.3 ug. Whole-study results and caveats: Patients and healthy controls showed no significant CD8+ Simpson's diversity difference. Overlap between patients and controls comprised roughly 30 CD8+ CDR3 sequences.

The sequencing input was sorted CD4+, CD8+, or CD8+CD57+ T cells (not recorded which) from PBMCs. This receptor was taken from a human donor with aplastic anemia. The gene calls are TRBV10-3 and TRBJ2-5; D call uncertain. CDR3 coding DNA: TGTGCCATCAGTGACGATCGTCGCTTTGAGACCCAGTACTTC. Translating it yields CAISDDRRFETQYF.